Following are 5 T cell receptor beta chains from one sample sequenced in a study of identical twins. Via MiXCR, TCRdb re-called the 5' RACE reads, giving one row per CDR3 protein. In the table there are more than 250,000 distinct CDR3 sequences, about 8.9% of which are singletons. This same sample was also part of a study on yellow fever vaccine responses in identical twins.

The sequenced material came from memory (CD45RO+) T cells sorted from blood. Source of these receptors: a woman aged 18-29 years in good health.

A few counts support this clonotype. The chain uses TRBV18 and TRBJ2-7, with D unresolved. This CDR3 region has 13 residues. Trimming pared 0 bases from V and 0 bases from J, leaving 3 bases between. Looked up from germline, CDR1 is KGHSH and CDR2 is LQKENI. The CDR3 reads CASSPPVSYEQYF. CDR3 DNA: TGTGCCAGCTCACCACCGGTCTCCTACGAGCAGTACTTC.

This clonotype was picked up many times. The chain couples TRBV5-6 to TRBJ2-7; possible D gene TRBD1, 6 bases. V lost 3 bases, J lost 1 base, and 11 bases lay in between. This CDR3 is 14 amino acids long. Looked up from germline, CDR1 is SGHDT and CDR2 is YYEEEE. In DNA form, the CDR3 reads TGTGCCAGCAGCTCCTGGACAGTTTCCTACGAGCAGTACGTC. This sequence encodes CASSSWTVSYEQYV.

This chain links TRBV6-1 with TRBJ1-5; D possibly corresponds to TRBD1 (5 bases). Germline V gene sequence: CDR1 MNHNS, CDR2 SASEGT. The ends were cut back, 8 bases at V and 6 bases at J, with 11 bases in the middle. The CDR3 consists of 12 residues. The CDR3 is CASLGGTQPQHF. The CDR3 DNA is TGTGCCAGCTTGGGGGGGACTCAGCCCCAGCATTTT.

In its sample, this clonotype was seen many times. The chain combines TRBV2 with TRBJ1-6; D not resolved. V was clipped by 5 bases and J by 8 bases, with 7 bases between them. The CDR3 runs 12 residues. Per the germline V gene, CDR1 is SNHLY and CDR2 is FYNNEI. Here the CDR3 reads CASSTTHSPLHF. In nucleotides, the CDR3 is TGTGCCAGCAGTACGACACATTCACCCCTCCACTTT.

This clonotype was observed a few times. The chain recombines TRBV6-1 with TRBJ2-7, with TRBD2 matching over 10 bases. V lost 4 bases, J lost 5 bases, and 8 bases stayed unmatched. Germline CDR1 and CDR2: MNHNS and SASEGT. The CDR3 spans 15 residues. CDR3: CASSGLLAGTDEQYF. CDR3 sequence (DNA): TGTGCCAGCAGTGGACTACTAGCGGGAACGGACGAGCAGTACTTC.